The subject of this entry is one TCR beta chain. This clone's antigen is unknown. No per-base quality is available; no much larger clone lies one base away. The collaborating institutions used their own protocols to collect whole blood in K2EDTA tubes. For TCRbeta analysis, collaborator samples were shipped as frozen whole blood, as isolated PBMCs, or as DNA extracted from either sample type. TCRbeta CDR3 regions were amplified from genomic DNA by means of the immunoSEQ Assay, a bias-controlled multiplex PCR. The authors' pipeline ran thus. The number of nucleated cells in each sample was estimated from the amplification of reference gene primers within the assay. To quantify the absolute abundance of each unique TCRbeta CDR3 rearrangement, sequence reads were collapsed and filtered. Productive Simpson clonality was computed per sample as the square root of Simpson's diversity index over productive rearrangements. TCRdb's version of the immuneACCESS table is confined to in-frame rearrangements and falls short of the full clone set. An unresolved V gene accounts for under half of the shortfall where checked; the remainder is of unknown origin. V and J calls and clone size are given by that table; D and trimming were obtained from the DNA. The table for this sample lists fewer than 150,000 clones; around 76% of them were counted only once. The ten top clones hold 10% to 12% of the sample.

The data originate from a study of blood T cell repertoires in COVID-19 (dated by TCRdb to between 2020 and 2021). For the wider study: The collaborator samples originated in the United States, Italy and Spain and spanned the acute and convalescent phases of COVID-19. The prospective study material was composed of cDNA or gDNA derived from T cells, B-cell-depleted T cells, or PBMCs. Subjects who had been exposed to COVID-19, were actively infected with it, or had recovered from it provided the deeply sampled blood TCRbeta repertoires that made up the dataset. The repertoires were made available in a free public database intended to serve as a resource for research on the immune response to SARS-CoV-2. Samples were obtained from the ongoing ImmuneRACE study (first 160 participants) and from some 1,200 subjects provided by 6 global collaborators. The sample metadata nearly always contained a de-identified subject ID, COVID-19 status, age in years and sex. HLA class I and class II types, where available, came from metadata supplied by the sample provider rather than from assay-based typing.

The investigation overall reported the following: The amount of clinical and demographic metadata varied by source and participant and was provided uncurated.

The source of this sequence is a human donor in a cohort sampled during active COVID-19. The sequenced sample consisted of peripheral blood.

The DNA is TGTGCCAGCAGCTTACTTCAGGGGGAGACCCAGTACTTC. It encodes CASSLLQGETQYF. The chain employs TRBV7-9 and TRBJ2-5, and possibly TRBD1, on 6 matching bases. Deletion took 2 bases off V and 5 bases off J, with a span of 9 bases between the germline ends. Spanning cysteine to phenylalanine, the CDR3 consists of 13 amino acids. Here the CDR3 DNA is all that survives: 39 bases in frame from base 1. From a lookup of the germline V gene (reference sequence), CDR1 and CDR2 are SEHNR and FQNEAQ. The entire variable domain, with the stretches around the CDR3 drawn from the reference TRBV7-9 and TRBJ2-5 proteins, is DTGVSQNPRHKITKRGQNVTFRCDPISEHNRLYWYRQTLGQGPEFLTYFQNEAQLEKSRLLSDRFSAERPKGSFSTLEIQRTEQGDSAMYLCASSLLQGETQYFGPGTRLLVL.